Shown below are 21 T cell receptor beta chains from a single sample sequenced in a study of T-cell memory formation after mild COVID-19. TCRdb reprocessed the 5' RACE reads via MiXCR and lists one record per CDR3 protein. The data show under 450,000 distinct CDR3 sequences, under 15% seen once. Sequenced input: PBMCs or a T cell subset sorted from them (not recorded which). The receptors shown here come from a man aged 18 to 29 who had mild COVID-19 (a few samples of this study predate the infection). Cell type and time point are not known.

The V and J genes are TRBV6-2 or TRBV6-3 and TRBJ2-7, with 7 bases aligning to TRBD1. J was trimmed by 2 bases and V by 4 bases; bases with no gene match: 14. CDR3 size: 17 residues. Germline CDR1 reads MNHEY; CDR2 reads SVGEGT. The DNA for the CDR3 is TGTGCCAGCAGTTCGAGACAATACCGGGACAGAGCCTACGAGCAGTACGTC. It translates to CASSSRQYRDRAYEQYV.

This rearrangement joins TRBV4-3 to TRBJ1-5; 9 nucleotides agree with TRBD1. The V segment lost 0 bases and the J segment 11 bases; nucleotides outside the gene matches: 8. Germline values: CDR1 LGHNA, CDR2 YSLEER. The CDR3 loop spans 15 amino acids. As DNA, the CDR3 is TGCGCCAGCAGCCAAGAGACCACAGGGGGCCAGGCCCAGCATTTT. It translates to CASSQETTGGQAQHF.

This clonotype appeared a few times. The rearrangement joins TRBV4-3 to TRBJ2-1; D gene uncertain. This CDR3 comprises 16 residues. Germline values: CDR1 LGHNA, CDR2 YSLEER. V lost 3 bases and J lost 3, with 15 bases in between. The CDR3 protein is CASSQETFSYYNEQFF. The CDR3 DNA is TGCGCCAGCAGCCAGGAGACCTTCTCATACTACAATGAGCAGTTCTTC.

The J gene is TRBJ1-3, the V gene TRBV9, with 8 bases matching TRBD1. The trim removed 3 bases at V and 3 bases at J, leaving 5 bases unmatched. The CDR3 runs 15 residues. Germline V gene data show CDR1 as SGDLS and CDR2 as YYNGEE. The CDR3 sequence is CASSARTGFGNTIYF. CDR3 nucleotide sequence: TGTGCCAGCAGCGCGCGGACAGGGTTTGGAAACACCATATATTTT.

This clonotype has just a few counts. V gene TRBV12-3 or TRBV12-4 combines with J gene TRBJ2-3; D could derive from TRBD1 or TRBD2 (5 bases each). This CDR3 has 12 amino acids. Trimming cost V 8 bases and J 5 bases, with 11 bases left between them. Here the CDR3 reads CASGGRVDTQYF. The CDR3 nucleotides are TGTGCCAGCGGGGGTAGGGTAGATACGCAGTATTTT.

This clonotype showed up many times. This chain joins TRBV4-3 and TRBJ2-7; weak D call: TRBD1 (6 bases). V lost 0 bases to trimming and J lost 3 bases, with 12 bases between them. The CDR3 runs to 15 residues. In germline, CDR1 is LGHNA, CDR2 YSLEER. The CDR3 DNA reads TGCGCCAGCAGCCAAGAAGGTGAGGGGGTCTACGAGCAGTACTTC. Its translation: CASSQEGEGVYEQYF.

A few counts support this clonotype. J is TRBJ2-2 and V is TRBV7-9; D ambiguous. Germline V gene sequence: CDR1 SEHNR, CDR2 FQNEAQ (reference sequence). The CDR3 loop spans 14 amino acids. V lost 9 bases, J lost 4 bases, and 15 bases lay in between. The CDR3 coding sequence is TGTGCCAGGGTCCCTCTCGAAGGCACCGGGGAGCTGTTTTTT. Protein: CARVPLEGTGELFF.

This clonotype occurred a few times. CDR3 sequence reads: CASSLLSMSPDTQYF. DNA for the CDR3: TGTGCCAGCAGCTTATTGTCGATGAGTCCAGATACGCAGTATTTT. The chain uses TRBV7-6 and TRBJ2-3; D remains ambiguous. The V gene lost 2 bases and the J gene lost 4 bases, with 13 bases spanning the gap. This CDR3 comprises 15 residues. CDR1 is SGHVS, CDR2 FNYEAQ, per germline. The full variable domain, its missing parts supplied by reference TRBV7-6 and TRBJ2-3, is GAGVSQSPRYKVTKRGQDVALRCDPISGHVSLYWYRQALGQGPEFLTYFNYEAQQDKSGLPNDRFSAERPEGSISTLTIQRTEQRDSAMYRCASSLLSMSPDTQYFGPGTRLTVL.

The sample holds a few counts of this clonotype. This chain's CDR3 is CASSLRPGDGYTF. The CDR3 DNA is TGTGCCAGCAGTTTAAGGCCCGGGGATGGCTACACCTTC. The rearrangement uses TRBV27 and TRBJ1-2; the D is unclear. V lost 2 bases and J lost 6, with 10 bases in between. The CDR3 has 13 residues. From germline, CDR1 is MNHEY and CDR2 SMNVEV (reference sequence).

This sequence joins TRBV27 and TRBJ2-2; D is perhaps TRBD1 or TRBD2 (6 bases each). The CDR3 loop spans 16 amino acids. Germline V lookup: CDR1 MNHEY, CDR2 SMNVEV (reference sequence). V was trimmed by 0 bases and J by 5 bases, leaving 13 bases between them. CDR3 region: CASSLSMGGWTGELFF. The CDR3 DNA sequence: TGTGCCAGCAGTTTATCGATGGGGGGCTGGACCGGGGAGCTGTTTTTT.

This clonotype appeared a few times. The DNA for the CDR3 is TGTGCCAGCAGTTTATTGGCAGGGGCTACGCAGTATTTT. Translation gives CASSLLAGATQYF. The chain carries TRBV12-3 or TRBV12-4 and TRBJ2-3; D is perhaps TRBD1 (6 bases). Trimming left V 2 bases short and J 8 bases short, with 11 bases between. The CDR3 covers 13 residues.

This clonotype occurred a few times. V is TRBV30 and J is TRBJ2-5; TRBD2 aligns across 11 bases. Looked up from germline, CDR1 is GTSNPN and CDR2 is SVGIG (reference sequence). The CDR3 has 16 residues. V dropped 5 bases and J dropped 2; count of bases not matched to a gene: 10. CDR3 coding DNA: TGTGCCTGGTGGAGACTAGCGGGGAGAATGCAAGAGACCCAGTACTTC. Translation gives CAWWRLAGRMQETQYF.

This clonotype came up a few times. The gene calls are TRBV28 and TRBJ2-3; 9 nucleotides align to TRBD2. V shed 4 bases, J shed 2 bases, and the junction held 4 bases outside the gene matches. CDR1 MDHEN and CDR2 SYDVKM come from the germline V gene. CDR3 length: 15 amino acids. This CDR3 is CASSYSGGHTDTQYF. DNA of the CDR3: TGTGCCAGCAGTTACAGCGGGGGGCACACAGATACGCAGTATTTT.

In its sample, this clonotype was seen many times. This chain links TRBV3-1 with TRBJ1-3, with a possible D match to TRBD1 (5 bases). Germline loops: CDR1 LGHDT, CDR2 YNNKEL (reference sequence). V shed 1 base and J shed 0 bases, with 13 bases lying between them. CDR3 length: 17 amino acids. CDR3 sequence (DNA): TGTGCCAGCAGCCAAGCGGGCAGGGTCATCTCTGGAAACACCATATATTTT. Its protein product is CASSQAGRVISGNTIYF.

The chain has TRBV7-6 and TRBJ1-2, with 12 bases matching TRBD1. CDR1 and CDR2 (germline): SGHVS, FNYEAQ. The CDR3 sequence is 16 residues long. Germline trimming cut 6 bases from V and 6 bases from J; bases unmatched to any gene: 11. As DNA, the CDR3 is TGTGCCAGCAGACTCCTCCGGGACAGGGGGCCGGATGGCTACACCTTC. It is translated as CASRLLRDRGPDGYTF.

This clonotype was detected many times. V gene TRBV5-4 combines with J gene TRBJ2-7; 8 positions match TRBD1. With V trimmed by 4 bases and J by 2 bases, 5 bases remained unmatched. The CDR3 consists of 14 residues. The germline V gene has CDR1 SGHNT and CDR2 YYREEE (reference sequence). Written as DNA, the CDR3 is TGTGCCAGCAGCCGGACAGGGAACCCCTACGAGCAGTACTTC. Translating it yields CASSRTGNPYEQYF.

There are a few counts of this clonotype. The chain uses TRBV11-2 and TRBJ2-1; the D is unclear. Trimming removed 0 bases from V and 3 bases from J, with 6 bases in between. The CDR3 has 14 amino acids. CDR1 is SGHAT and CDR2 is FQNNGV in the germline V gene. The CDR3 DNA reads TGTGCCAGCAGCTTAGAGTTAGACTACAATGAGCAGTTCTTC. The encoded protein is CASSLELDYNEQFF.

This chain connects TRBV12-3 or TRBV12-4 to TRBJ2-5, with D perhaps matching TRBD1 (6 bases). The length of the CDR3 is 15 residues. V lost 6 bases and J lost 4, with 18 bases in between. CDR3 region: CASSPLGGLRETQYF. CDR3 in DNA: TGTGCCAGCAGCCCGTTAGGGGGATTGAGAGAGACCCAGTACTTC.

J is TRBJ2-6 and V is TRBV2; TRBD1 matches 7 bases. With V trimmed by 2 bases and J by 2 bases, 0 bases remained unmatched. Germline V lookup: CDR1 SNHLY, CDR2 FYNNEI. This CDR3 spans 15 amino acids. The CDR3, as DNA: TGTGCCAGCAGTGAACAGGGGGCTGGGGCCAACGTCCTGACTTTC. Translating it yields CASSEQGAGANVLTF.

This clonotype turned up a few times. The V call is TRBV20-1, the J call TRBJ2-5, with D perhaps matching TRBD2 (7 bases). CDR3 length: 15 residues. CDR1 and CDR2 (germline): DFQATT, SNEGSKA (reference sequence). Between the trimmed V and J ends, which lost 3 bases and 4 bases, there was a span of 18 bases. The CDR3 nucleotides read TGCAGTGCTAGCGACGGGGGGCGGGCATTAGAGACCCAGTACTTC. It specifies CSASDGGRALETQYF.

The V and J genes are TRBV4-3 and TRBJ2-1; 10 nucleotides align to TRBD2. The J segment lost 10 bases and the V segment lost 3 bases, leaving 15 bases of the junction unmatched. The CDR3 loop spans 17 amino acids. Germline V CDR1 and CDR2: LGHNA, YSLEER. As DNA, the CDR3 is TGCGCCAGCAGCCAGGGGGTGTCGAGCGGGGGGGCTGAAGAGCAGTTCTTC. It translates to CASSQGVSSGGAEEQFF.